This TCR beta chain appears in the sequencing data of a study of OX40 agonist ivuxolimab in advanced cancers. In the study overall: The diagnoses of dose-escalation patients were hepatocellular carcinoma, melanoma, renal cell or head and neck cancer. With a range of 23 to 79, age averaged 60 years, and about 80% were male.

Study-level findings and limits: The authors did not determine the antigen specificity of the expanded peripheral T cells. Part of the nonresponder group also had normalized T-cell clonal expansion that was low.

The ends lost 5 bases at V and 4 bases at J; junction bases unmatched: 3. In germline, CDR1 is MNHNY, CDR2 SVGAGI (reference sequence). The CDR3 contains 14 residues. With respect to this clone: The antigen is undetermined.

The data were produced by immunoSEQ multiplex PCR, yet TCRdb's version contains in-frame clones alone and is incomplete. The table has roughly 90,000 clones, roughly 90% seen once; the top ten hold roughly 0.8%. V is TRBV6-6 and J is TRBJ2-5; TRBD1 matches 11 bases. Sequenced here: CD4+ or CD8+ T cells sorted from blood, sampled in a trial of the OX40 agonist ivuxolimab. The TCR sequence derives from an adult with an advanced solid tumor such as melanoma, head and neck, liver or kidney cancer. The CDR3 region has the DNA TGTGCCAGCAGTGCGGGGACAGGGGGAGAGACCCAGTACTTC. Residues: CASSAGTGGETQYF.